A selection of T cell receptor beta chains follows, all from one sample in a study of blood T cells in healthy people across ages. TCRdb recomputed calls from the 5' RACE reads with MiXCR, one row per CDR3 protein. This sample has 710,000 or so distinct CDR3 sequences; around 32% occur once, and the top ten carry approximately 15%. Material for sequencing was blood. Receptor source: a woman of 80 years or more in good health. CDR3s include the opening cysteine and the closing phenylalanine or tryptophan. Fields, in order: J gene, V gene, clone size, D gene, CDR3 DNA, CDR3 protein. A D gene is named only where the DNA matches it firmly. Only some rows state a clone size, as once, few, many or a class for expanded clones.

TRBJ1-6,TRBV9,many,NA,TGTGCCAGCACCCCGGGCGGGGATGGATCACCCCTCCACTTT,CASTPGGDGSPLHF
TRBJ1-1,TRBV4-1,few,TRBD1,TGCGCCAGCAGCCAAGAGGGACAGTTGAACACTGAAGCTTTCTTT,CASSQEGQLNTEAFF
TRBJ2-3,TRBV6-1,NA,TRBD2,TGTGCCAGCAGTGAAGCCGGGGGGATAGGGGATACGCAGTATTTT,CASSEAGGIGDTQYF
TRBJ2-6,TRBV6-5,many,NA,TGTGCCAGCAGTTACTCCCCTAGATCTGGGGCCAACGTCCTGACTTTC,CASSYSPRSGANVLTF
TRBJ2-1,TRBV20-1,NA,NA,TGCAGTGCTCCGGACAGTTTAGTGCATGAGCAGTTCTTC,CSAPDSLVHEQFF
TRBJ2-2,TRBV10-3,NA,NA,TGTGCCATCACTCACTTGGGCGCCGGGGAGCTGTTTTTT,CAITHLGAGELFF
TRBJ2-3,TRBV10-3,many,TRBD2,TGTGCCATCAGTGAGTCGACTAGCGGGGGGGTCACGAGCACAGATACGCAGTATTTT,CAISESTSGGVTSTDTQYF
TRBJ1-4,TRBV19,many,NA,TGTGCCAGTAGTACTCGGGGAGCGACTAATGAAAAACTGTTTTTT,CASSTRGATNEKLFF
TRBJ1-1,TRBV29-1,many,NA,TGCAGCGCTGGGGCGAACACTGAAGCTTTCTTT,CSAGANTEAFF
TRBJ2-6,TRBV9,many,TRBD2,TGTGCCAGCAGCCGGGGAGGGAGCGGGGCCAACGTCCTGACTTTC,CASSRGGSGANVLTF
TRBJ2-7,TRBV29-1,many,NA,TGCAGCGGGGCGGAGGGACCCTCCTACGAGCAGTACTTC,CSGAEGPSYEQYF
TRBJ1-6,TRBV19,few,NA,TGTGCCAGTAGCAAAACCTCGACGAGCTCCTATAATCCACCCCTCCACTTT,CASSKTSTSSYNPPLHF
TRBJ2-5,TRBV11-2,many,TRBD1,TGTGCCAGCAGGTCACCGGGACAGCGCTCCGGAACCCAGTACTTC,CASRSPGQRSGTQYF
TRBJ2-7,TRBV2,NA,NA,TGTGCCAGCCGAGGGCCCCACTACGAGCAGTACTTC,CASRGPHYEQYF
TRBJ2-2,TRBV7-2,NA,NA,TGTGCCAGCAGGCTAGATGGGGGCACCGGGGAGCTGTTTTTT,CASRLDGGTGELFF
TRBJ2-4,TRBV2,NA,NA,TGTGCCAGCAGTGGAGGGCGGGTAAACATTCAGTACTTC,CASSGGRVNIQYF
TRBJ2-6,TRBV5-1,many,TRBD1,TGCGCCAGCAGCTGGGACAGGGTAGCTGGGGCCAACGTCCTGACTTTC,CASSWDRVAGANVLTF
TRBJ1-1,TRBV29-1,NA,NA,TGCAGCGCAACAGGGAGGGGGACGAACACTGAAGCTTTCTTT,CSATGRGTNTEAFF
TRBJ1-4,TRBV7-2,NA,NA,TGTGCCAGCAGCTTGGGAGGACAGCCCAATGAAAAACGGTTTTTT,CASSLGGQPNEKRFF
TRBJ1-1,TRBV5-1,NA,NA,TGCGCCAGCAGCTTGGTTTCGTTAAGTGAAGCTTTCTTT,CASSLVSLSEAFF
TRBJ1-1,TRBV29-1,many,NA,TGCAGCGGGTTCAGGAACACTGAAGCTTTCTTT,CSGFRNTEAFF
TRBJ2-1,TRBV6-5,NA,TRBD2,TGTGCCAGTCACTCTGGCGGGAGGGCCATTTATGAGCAGTTCTTC,CASHSGGRAIYEQFF
TRBJ2-2,TRBV7-2,NA,TRBD1,TGTGCCAGCAGCAATAACAGGGGGATCAACACCGGGGAGCTGTTTTTT,CASSNNRGINTGELFF
TRBJ1-1,TRBV6-1,few,NA,TGTGCCAGCAGTGCCTTTGGCTCGGTACGGATTATGAACACTGAAGCTTTCTTT,CASSAFGSVRIMNTEAFF
TRBJ2-7,TRBV20-1,NA,TRBD1,TGCAGTGCCGTAGCCGGACAGGGGGCCGACGAGCAGTACTTC,CSAVAGQGADEQYF
TRBJ2-1,TRBV11-2,many,TRBD2,TGTGCCAGCAGCTGGGGACTAGCGGGGGGCCCCGGGTCGAGCGAGCAGTTCTTC,CASSWGLAGGPGSSEQFF
TRBJ2-5,TRBV7-6,once,NA,TGTGCCAGCAGCTTAGTCGGGGGTACAGAGACCCAGTACTTC,CASSLVGGTETQYF
TRBJ2-6,TRBV4-2,once,NA,TGTGCCAGCACCCCTCTGTCGGGGGACTCTGGGGCCAACGTCCTGACTTTC,CASTPLSGDSGANVLTF
TRBJ1-5,TRBV6-2/TRBV6-3,NA,NA,TGTGCCAGCAGTCCCCCTCGGATCCGAGGACAGCAGCCCCAGCATTTT,CASSPPRIRGQQPQHF
TRBJ2-3,TRBV9,NA,TRBD1,TGTGCCAGCAGCGTGAGGACAGGAGCATCAGATACGCAGTATTTT,CASSVRTGASDTQYF
TRBJ1-1,TRBV4-3,NA,NA,TGCGCCAGCAGCCAGGCTCGGGAGGACAAGAACACTGAAGCTTTCTTT,CASSQAREDKNTEAFF
TRBJ1-1,TRBV5-5,many,NA,TGTGCCAGCAGCAGAGACACGTTCAACACTGAAGCTTTCTTT,CASSRDTFNTEAFF
TRBJ2-2,TRBV12-3/TRBV12-4,NA,NA,TGTGCCAGCACCGGGGTGGGGGTACGGAACACCGGGGAGCTGTTTTTT,CASTGVGVRNTGELFF
TRBJ2-1,TRBV10-3,many,NA,TGTGCCTCATCATACAGCGTCAACGGTGAGCAGTTCTTC,CASSYSVNGEQFF
TRBJ2-7,TRBV5-1,once,TRBD1,TGCGCCAGCAGCTTGAAGTGCGGGACAGGGGCGGACGAGCAGTACTTC,CASSLKCGTGADEQYF
TRBJ1-1,TRBV6-4,few,NA,TGTGCCAGCAGTGACTCCCCGGGGGCAGACACTGAAGCTTTCTTT,CASSDSPGADTEAFF
TRBJ2-2,TRBV18,NA,TRBD1,TGTGCCAGCTCACCTTTGCCGGGACAGAGTACCGGGGAGCTGTTTTTT,CASSPLPGQSTGELFF
TRBJ2-3,TRBV27,NA,TRBD1,TGTGCCAGCAGTTTCTTGGGACAGGGATTCCCAGATACGCAGTATTTT,CASSFLGQGFPDTQYF
TRBJ2-4,TRBV6-5,NA,NA,TGTGCCAGCAGTTACGCCGGCAGGGGCAAAAACATTCAGTACTTC,CASSYAGRGKNIQYF
TRBJ2-7,TRBV20-1,many,NA,TGCAGTGCTAGAGACTCAGAGGCCGGGCGGTATCCGACCTACGAGCAGTACTTC,CSARDSEAGRYPTYEQYF
TRBJ1-2,TRBV20-1,many,NA,TGCAGTGCTACGGAGACTAGAAGCTATGGCTACACCTTC,CSATETRSYGYTF
TRBJ2-7,TRBV20-1,NA,TRBD2,TGCAGTGCTAGAGATGGTGGGGGGGGATCCTACGAGCAGTACTTC,CSARDGGGGSYEQYF
TRBJ1-5,TRBV12-3/TRBV12-4,many,NA,TGTGCCAGCAGCTATGCTACAGGGTCTCAGCCCCAGCATTTT,CASSYATGSQPQHF
TRBJ2-7,TRBV30,few,NA,TGTGCCTGGACTCACGGCCACGAGCAGTACTTC,CAWTHGHEQYF
TRBJ1-2,TRBV20-1,many,NA,TGCAGTGTTGGGAAGGGTAGCTATGGCTACACCTTC,CSVGKGSYGYTF
TRBJ1-2,TRBV6-5,many,NA,TGTGCCAGCAGTTACAGGGGGTATGGCTACACCTTC,CASSYRGYGYTF
TRBJ1-2,TRBV28,few,TRBD1,TGTGCCAGCAGTCAAGGGGGCCGGTATGGCTACACCTTC,CASSQGGRYGYTF
TRBJ1-2,TRBV6-1,NA,NA,TGTGCCAGCACCCAGGATAGGGCCGCCGGTTTGTATGGCTACACCTTC,CASTQDRAAGLYGYTF